This T cell receptor (beta chain) appears in the sequencing data of a study of CD8+ T cells in alopecia areata. V lost 4 bases, J lost 4 bases, and 6 bases lay in between. Germline V gene sequence: CDR1 ENHRY, CDR2 SYGVKD. The CDR3 extends over 12 amino acids. Study outcomes and limitations: There were many expanded lesional clones persisting in scalp and blood during tofacitinib. Lesional scalp displayed greater clonality than normal scalp, most notably in alopecia totalis/universalis. Whereas mice showed it more clearly, TCR sharing across patients was murkier, possibly because of HLA.

Extracted RNA was reverse transcribed into cDNA, the sequencing template. The repertoire was sequenced with immunoSEQ multiplex PCR; TCRdb's copy has only in-frame clones and lacks some. The sample gives around 180,000 clones, roughly 60% of which show up once; under 1.2% is in the top ten. Treatment: oral pan-JAK inhibitor, 5-10 mg twice daily. As part of sample collection, lesional scalp punch biopsies and peripheral blood were taken from alopecia areata patients. On this clone itself: Its antigen is still unknown.

The origin of this receptor is a human donor with alopecia areata. The starting material was CD4+ T cells sorted from blood, obtained at week 24, from a patient treated with tofacitinib. The chain links TRBV10-3 to TRBJ2-3, with D unresolved. CDR3 loop: CAISGVADTQYF. The CDR3 region has the DNA TGTGCCATCAGTGGGGTCGCAGATACGCAGTATTTT.